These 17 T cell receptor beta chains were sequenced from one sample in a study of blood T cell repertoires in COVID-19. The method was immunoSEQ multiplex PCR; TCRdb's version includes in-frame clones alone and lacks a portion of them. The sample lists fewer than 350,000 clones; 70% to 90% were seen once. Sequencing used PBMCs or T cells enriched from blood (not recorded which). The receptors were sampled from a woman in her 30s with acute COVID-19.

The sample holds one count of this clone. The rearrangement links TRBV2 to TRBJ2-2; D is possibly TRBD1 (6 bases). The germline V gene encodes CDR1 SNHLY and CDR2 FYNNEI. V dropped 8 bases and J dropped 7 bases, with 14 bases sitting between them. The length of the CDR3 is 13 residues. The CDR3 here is CASGLRGNGELFF. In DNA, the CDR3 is TGTGCCAGCGGCTTGAGGGGGAACGGGGAGCTGTTTTTT.

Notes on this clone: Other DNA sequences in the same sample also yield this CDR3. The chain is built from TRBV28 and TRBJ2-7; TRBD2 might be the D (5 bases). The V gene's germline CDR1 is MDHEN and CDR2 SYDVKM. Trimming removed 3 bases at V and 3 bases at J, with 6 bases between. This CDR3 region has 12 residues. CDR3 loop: CASSLSGYEQYF. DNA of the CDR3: TGTGCCAGCAGTTTGAGCGGCTACGAGCAGTACTTC. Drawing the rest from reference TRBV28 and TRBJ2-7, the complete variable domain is DVKVTQSSRYLVKRTGEKVFLECVQDMDHENMFWYRQDPGLGLRLIYFSYDVKMKEKGDIPEGYSVSREKKERFSLILESASTNQTSMYLCASSLSGYEQYFGPGTRLTVT.

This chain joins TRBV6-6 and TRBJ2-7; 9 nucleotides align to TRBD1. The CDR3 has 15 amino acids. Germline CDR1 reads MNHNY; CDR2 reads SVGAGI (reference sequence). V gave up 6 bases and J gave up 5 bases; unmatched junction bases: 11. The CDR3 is CASRAGGQGMHEQYF. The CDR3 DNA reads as TGTGCCAGCAGAGCCGGTGGACAGGGGATGCACGAGCAGTACTTC.

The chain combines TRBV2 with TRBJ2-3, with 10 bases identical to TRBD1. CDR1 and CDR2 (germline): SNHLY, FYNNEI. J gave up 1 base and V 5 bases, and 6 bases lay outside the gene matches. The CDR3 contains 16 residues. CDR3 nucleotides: TGTGCCAGCAGTCGACAGGGGGCGTTTGGCACAGATACGCAGTATTTT. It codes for CASSRQGAFGTDTQYF.

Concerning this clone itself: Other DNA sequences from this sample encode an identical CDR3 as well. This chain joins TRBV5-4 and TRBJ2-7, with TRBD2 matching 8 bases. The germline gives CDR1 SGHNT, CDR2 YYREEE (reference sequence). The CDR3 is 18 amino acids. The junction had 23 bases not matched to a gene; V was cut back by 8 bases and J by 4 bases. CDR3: CASSTGTSSRIGEYEQYF. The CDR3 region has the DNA TGTGCCAGTAGCACCGGGACTAGTTCGCGGATCGGGGAATACGAGCAGTACTTC.

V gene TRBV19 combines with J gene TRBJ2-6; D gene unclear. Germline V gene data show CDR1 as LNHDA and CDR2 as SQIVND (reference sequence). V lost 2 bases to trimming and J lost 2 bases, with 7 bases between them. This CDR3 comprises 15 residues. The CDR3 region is CASSITSAGANVLTF. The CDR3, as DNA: TGTGCCAGTAGTATAACGAGCGCTGGGGCCAACGTCCTGACTTTC.

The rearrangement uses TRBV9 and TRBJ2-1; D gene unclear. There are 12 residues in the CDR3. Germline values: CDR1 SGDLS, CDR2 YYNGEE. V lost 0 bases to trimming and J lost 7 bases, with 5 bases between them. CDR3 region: CASSVDGNEQFF. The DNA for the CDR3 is TGTGCCAGCAGCGTAGACGGTAATGAGCAGTTCTTC. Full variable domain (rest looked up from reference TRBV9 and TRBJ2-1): DSGVTQTPKHLITATGQRVTLRCSPRSGDLSVYWYQQSLDQGLQFLIQYYNGEERAKGNILERFSAQQFPDLHSELNLSSLELGDSALYFCASSVDGNEQFFGPGTRLTVL.

CDR3 DNA: TGTGCCAGCAGTACGCAGACAGGGCATGGCAATGAGCAGTTCTTC. Its protein is CASSTQTGHGNEQFF. V gene TRBV6-4 combines with J gene TRBJ2-1; TRBD1 matches at 7 bases. The junction had 10 bases not matched to a gene; V was cut back by 5 bases and J by 6 bases. Germline V gives CDR1 MRHNA, CDR2 SNTAGT. The CDR3 spans 15 residues.

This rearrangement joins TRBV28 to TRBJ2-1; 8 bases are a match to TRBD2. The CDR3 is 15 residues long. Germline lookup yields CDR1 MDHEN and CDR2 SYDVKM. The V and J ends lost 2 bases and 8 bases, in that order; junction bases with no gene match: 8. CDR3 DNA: TGTGCCAGCAGTTTAAGGCCTAGCGGGCTGGATGAGCAGTTCTTC. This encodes CASSLRPSGLDEQFF.

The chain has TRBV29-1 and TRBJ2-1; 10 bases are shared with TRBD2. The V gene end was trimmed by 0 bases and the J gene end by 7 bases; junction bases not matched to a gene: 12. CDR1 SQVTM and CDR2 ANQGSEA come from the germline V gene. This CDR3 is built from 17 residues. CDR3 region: CSVEDLGSGGYLNEQFF. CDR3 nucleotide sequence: TGCAGCGTTGAAGATCTTGGTAGCGGGGGGTATTTGAATGAGCAGTTCTTC.

The CDR3 here is CAWSKDISGNTIYF. DNA of the CDR3: TGTGCCTGGAGTAAGGACATCTCTGGAAACACCATATATTTT. The chain recombines TRBV30 with TRBJ1-3; D perhaps matches TRBD1 (5 bases). Germline V lookup: CDR1 GTSNPN, CDR2 SVGIG (reference sequence). This CDR3 contains 14 residues. With 2 bases removed from V and 0 bases from J, the gap between germline ends came to 8 bases.

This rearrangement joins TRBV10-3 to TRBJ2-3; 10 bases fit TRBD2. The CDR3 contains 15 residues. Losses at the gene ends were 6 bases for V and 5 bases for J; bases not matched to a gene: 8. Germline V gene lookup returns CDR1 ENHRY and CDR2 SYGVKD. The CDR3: CAIRETSGTGDTQYF. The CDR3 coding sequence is TGTGCCATCAGGGAAACTAGCGGGACCGGAGATACGCAGTATTTT.

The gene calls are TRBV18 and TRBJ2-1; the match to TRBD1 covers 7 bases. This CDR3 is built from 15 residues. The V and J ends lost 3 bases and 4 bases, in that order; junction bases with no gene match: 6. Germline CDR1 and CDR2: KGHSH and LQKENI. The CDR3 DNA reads TGTGCCAGCTCACCCGGGGACAGCCGATACAATGAGCAGTTCTTC. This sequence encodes CASSPGDSRYNEQFF.

CDR3: CASTIYRGVQGYTF. DNA of the CDR3: TGTGCCAGCACCATCTACAGGGGGGTGCAGGGCTACACCTTC. This chain links TRBV5-6 with TRBJ1-2; TRBD1 agrees at 8 bases. The V gene end was trimmed by 6 bases and the J gene end by 8 bases; junction bases not matched to a gene: 12. CDR1 and CDR2 (germline): SGHDT, YYEEEE. This CDR3 has 14 amino acids.

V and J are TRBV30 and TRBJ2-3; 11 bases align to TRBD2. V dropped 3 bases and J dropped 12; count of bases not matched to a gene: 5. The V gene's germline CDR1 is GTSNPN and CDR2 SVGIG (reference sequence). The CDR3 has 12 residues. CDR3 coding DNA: TGTGCCTGGAGGACTAGCGGGAAAACTCAGTATTTT. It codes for CAWRTSGKTQYF.

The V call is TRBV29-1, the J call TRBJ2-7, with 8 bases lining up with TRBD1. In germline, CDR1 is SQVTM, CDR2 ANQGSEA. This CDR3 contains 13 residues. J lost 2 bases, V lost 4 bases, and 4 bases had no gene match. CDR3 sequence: CSVVDRGAYEQYF. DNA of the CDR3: TGCAGCGTTGTTGACAGGGGAGCCTACGAGCAGTACTTC.

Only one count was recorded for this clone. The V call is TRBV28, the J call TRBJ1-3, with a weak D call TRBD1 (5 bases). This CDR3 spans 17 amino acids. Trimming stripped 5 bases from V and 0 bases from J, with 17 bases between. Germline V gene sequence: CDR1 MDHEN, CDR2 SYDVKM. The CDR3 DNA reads TGTGCCAGCAGTCCTCTGGACACGAGAGCCTCTGGAAACACCATATATTTT. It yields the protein CASSPLDTRASGNTIYF.